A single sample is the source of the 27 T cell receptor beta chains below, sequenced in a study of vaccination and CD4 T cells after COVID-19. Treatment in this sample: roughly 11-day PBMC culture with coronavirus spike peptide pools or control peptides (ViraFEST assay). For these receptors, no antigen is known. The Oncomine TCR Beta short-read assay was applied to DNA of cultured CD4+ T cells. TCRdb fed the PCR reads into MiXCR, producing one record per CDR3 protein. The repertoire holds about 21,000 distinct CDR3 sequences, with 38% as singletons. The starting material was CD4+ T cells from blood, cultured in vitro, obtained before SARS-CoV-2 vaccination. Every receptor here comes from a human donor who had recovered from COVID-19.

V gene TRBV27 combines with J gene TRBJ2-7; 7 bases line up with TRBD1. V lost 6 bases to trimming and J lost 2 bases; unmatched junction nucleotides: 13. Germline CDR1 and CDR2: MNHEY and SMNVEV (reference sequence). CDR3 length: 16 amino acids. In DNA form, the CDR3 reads TGTGCCAGCAGCTTTCTCCATCCCCAGGGGGCCTACGAGCAGTACTTC. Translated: CASSFLHPQGAYEQYF.

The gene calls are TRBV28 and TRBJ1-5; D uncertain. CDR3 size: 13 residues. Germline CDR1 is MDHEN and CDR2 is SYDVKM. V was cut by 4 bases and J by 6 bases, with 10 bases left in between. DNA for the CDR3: TGTGCCAGCAGTTGGGGTTTTAGTCAGCCCCAGCATTTT. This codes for CASSWGFSQPQHF.

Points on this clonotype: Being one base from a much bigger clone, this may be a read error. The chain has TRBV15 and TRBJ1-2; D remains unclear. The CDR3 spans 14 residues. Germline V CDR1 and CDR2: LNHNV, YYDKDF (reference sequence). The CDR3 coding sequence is TGTGCCACCAGCAGAGGGGAGGGCAGCTATGGCCACACCTTC. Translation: CATSRGEGSYGHTF.

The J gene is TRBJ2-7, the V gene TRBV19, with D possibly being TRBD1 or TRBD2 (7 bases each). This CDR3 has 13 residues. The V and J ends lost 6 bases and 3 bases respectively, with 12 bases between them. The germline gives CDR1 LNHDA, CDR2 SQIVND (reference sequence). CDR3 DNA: TGTGCCAGTAGCGGCAGGGGGGGCTACGAGCAGTACTTC. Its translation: CASSGRGGYEQYF.

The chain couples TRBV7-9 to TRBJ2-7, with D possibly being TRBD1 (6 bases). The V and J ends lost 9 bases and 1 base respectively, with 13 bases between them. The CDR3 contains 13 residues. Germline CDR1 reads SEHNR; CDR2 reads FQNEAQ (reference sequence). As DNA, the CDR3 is TGTGCCAGTAGGAGCACAGGGTCCTACGAGCAGTACTTC. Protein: CASRSTGSYEQYF. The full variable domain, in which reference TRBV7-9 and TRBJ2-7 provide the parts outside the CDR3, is DTGVSQNPRHKITKRGQNVTFRCDPISEHNRLYWYRQTLGQGPEFLTYFQNEAQLEKSRLLSDRFSAERPKGSFSTLEIQRTEQGDSAMYLCASRSTGSYEQYFGPGTRLTVT.

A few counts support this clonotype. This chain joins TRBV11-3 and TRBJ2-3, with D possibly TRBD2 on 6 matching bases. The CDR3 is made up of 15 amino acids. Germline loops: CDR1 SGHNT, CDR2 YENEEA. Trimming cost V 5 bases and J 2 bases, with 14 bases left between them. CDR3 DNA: TGTGCCAGCAGCCCCGGGGGAGGCCCCACAGATACGCAGTATTTT. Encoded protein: CASSPGGGPTDTQYF.

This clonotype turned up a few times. The CDR3 is CASSVGLQYGYTF. The CDR3 DNA reads as TGTGCCAGCAGTGTCGGGTTACAGTATGGCTACACCTTC. V gene TRBV6-1 combines with J gene TRBJ1-2; D remains unclear. The V gene lost 4 bases and the J gene lost 5 bases, with 11 bases spanning the gap. Germline values: CDR1 MNHNS, CDR2 SASEGT. This CDR3 contains 13 residues.

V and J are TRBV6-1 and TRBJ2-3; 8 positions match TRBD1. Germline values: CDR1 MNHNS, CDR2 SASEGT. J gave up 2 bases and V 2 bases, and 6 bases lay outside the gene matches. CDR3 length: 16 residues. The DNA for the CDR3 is TGTGCCAGCAGTGAAAAGGGACAGGCGTACACAGATACGCAGTATTTT. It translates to CASSEKGQAYTDTQYF.

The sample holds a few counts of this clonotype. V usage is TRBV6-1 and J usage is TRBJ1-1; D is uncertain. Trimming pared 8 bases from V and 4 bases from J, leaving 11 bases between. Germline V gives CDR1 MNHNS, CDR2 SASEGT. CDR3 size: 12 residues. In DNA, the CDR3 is TGTGCCAGCGAAAGGTGGGCCACTGAAGCTTTCTTT. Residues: CASERWATEAFF.

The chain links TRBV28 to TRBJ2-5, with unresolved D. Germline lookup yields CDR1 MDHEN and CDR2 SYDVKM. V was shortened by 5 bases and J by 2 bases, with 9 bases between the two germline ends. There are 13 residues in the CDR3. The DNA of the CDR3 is TGTGCCAGCAGTGTGGCAGCTCAAGAGACCCAGTACTTC. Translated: CASSVAAQETQYF.

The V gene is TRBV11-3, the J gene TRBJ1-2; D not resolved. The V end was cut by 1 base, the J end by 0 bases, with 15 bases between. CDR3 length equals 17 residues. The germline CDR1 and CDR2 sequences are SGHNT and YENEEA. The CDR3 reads CASSLALSPTPNYGYTF. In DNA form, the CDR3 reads TGTGCCAGCAGCTTAGCCCTCTCTCCCACCCCTAACTATGGCTACACCTTC.

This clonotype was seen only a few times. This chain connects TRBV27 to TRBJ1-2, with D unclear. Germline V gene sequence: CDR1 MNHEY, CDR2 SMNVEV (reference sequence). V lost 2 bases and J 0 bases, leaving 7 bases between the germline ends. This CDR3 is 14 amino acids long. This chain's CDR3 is CASSLNGPNYGYTF. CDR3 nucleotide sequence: TGTGCCAGCAGTTTAAACGGACCTAACTATGGCTACACCTTC.

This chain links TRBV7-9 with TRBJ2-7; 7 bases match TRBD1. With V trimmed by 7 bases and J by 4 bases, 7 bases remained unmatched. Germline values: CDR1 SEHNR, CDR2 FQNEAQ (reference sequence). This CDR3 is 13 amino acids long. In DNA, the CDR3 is TGTGCCAGCACCCGGGACAGCGTATACGAGCAGTACTTC. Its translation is CASTRDSVYEQYF.

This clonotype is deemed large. The CDR3 coding sequence is TGTGCCAGCAGTCCCCTTCTGGGACAGGGCTCGAACACTGAAGCTTTCTTT. Amino acid sequence: CASSPLLGQGSNTEAFF. This chain links TRBV25-1 with TRBJ1-1; 9 bases align to TRBD1. The V gene's germline CDR1 is MGHDK and CDR2 SYGVNS. V lost 5 bases to trimming and J lost 1 base; unmatched junction nucleotides: 11. The CDR3 contains 17 residues.

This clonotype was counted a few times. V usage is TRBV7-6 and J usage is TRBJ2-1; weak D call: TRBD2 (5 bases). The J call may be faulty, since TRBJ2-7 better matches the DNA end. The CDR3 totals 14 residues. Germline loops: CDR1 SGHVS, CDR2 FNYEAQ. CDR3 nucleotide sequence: TGTGCCAGCAGCGCGTCGGGGTTATCCTACGAGCAGTACTTC. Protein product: CASSASGLSYEQYF.

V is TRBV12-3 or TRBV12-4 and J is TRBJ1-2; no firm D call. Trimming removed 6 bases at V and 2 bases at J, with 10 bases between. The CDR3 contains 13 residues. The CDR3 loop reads CASSPGSNYGYTF. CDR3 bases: TGTGCCAGCAGCCCTGGATCCAACTATGGCTACACCTTC.

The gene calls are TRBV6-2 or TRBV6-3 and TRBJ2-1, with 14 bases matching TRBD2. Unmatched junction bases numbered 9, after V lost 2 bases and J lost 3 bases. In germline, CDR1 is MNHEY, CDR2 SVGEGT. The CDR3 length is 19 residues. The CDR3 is CASSYAGTSGSSSYNEQFF. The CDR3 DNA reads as TGTGCCAGCAGTTACGCCGGGACTAGCGGGAGCTCGAGCTACAATGAGCAGTTCTTC.

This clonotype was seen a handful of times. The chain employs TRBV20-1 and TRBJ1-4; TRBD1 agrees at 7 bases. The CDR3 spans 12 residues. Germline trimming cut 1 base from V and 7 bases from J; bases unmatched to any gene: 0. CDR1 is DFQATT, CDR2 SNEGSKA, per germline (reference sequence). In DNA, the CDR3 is TGCAGTGCTAGAGGGGACAGTGAAAAACTGTTTTTT. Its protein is CSARGDSEKLFF.

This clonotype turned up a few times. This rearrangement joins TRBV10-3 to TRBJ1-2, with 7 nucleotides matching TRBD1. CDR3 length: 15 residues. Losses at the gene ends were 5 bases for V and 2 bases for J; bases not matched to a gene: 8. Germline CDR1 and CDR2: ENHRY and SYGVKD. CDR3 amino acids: CAISSTGALNYGYTF. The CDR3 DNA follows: TGTGCCATCAGTAGCACAGGGGCGCTCAACTATGGCTACACCTTC.

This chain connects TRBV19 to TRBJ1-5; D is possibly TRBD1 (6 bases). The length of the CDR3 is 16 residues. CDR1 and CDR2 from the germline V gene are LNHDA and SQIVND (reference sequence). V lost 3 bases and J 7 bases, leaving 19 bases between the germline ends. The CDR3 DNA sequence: TGTGCCAGTAGTATTGAGGCAGGGGTAATGAGCCAGCCCCAGCATTTT. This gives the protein CASSIEAGVMSQPQHF.

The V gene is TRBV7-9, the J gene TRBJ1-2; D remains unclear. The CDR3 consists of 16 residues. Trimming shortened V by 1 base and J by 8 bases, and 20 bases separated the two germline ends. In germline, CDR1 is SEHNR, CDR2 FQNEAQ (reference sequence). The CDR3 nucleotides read TGTGCCAGCAGCTTAGGTTTCCAGGTTGAATCTCGAGGCTACACCTTC. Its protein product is CASSLGFQVESRGYTF.

The chain's CDR3 is CASSLTVDHEAFF. CDR3 DNA sequence: TGTGCCAGCAGCTTAACGGTTGACCACGAAGCTTTCTTT. The chain recombines TRBV7-3 with TRBJ1-1; D ambiguous. The CDR3 is 13 residues long. Between the trimmed V and J ends, which lost 0 bases and 8 bases, there was a span of 10 bases. The germline V gene encodes CDR1 SGHTA and CDR2 FQGTGA.

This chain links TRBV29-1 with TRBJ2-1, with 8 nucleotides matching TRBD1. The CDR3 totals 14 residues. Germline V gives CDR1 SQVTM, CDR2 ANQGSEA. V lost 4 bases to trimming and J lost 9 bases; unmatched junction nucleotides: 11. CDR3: CSVVTGGTRVEQFF. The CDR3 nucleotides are TGCAGCGTTGTAACAGGGGGTACCCGGGTTGAGCAGTTCTTC.

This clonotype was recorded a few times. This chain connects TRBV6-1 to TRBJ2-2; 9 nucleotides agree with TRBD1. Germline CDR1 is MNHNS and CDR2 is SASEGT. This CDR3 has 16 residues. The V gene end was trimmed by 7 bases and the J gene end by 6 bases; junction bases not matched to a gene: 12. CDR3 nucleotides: TGTGCCAGCAAAGGGAAGGGACAGGGATTTCCCGGGGAGCTGTTTTTT. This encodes CASKGKGQGFPGELFF.

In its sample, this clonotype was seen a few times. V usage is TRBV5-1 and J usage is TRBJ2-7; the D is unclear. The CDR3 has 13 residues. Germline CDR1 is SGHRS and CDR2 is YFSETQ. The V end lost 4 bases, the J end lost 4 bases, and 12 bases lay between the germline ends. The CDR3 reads CASSLPSGYEQYF. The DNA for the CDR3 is TGCGCCAGCAGCCTACCATCTGGGTACGAGCAGTACTTC.

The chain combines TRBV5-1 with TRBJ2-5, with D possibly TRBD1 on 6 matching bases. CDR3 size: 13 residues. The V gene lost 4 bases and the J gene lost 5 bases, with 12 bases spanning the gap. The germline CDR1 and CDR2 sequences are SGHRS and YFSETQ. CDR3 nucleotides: TGCGCCAGCAGCGAACAGGGTTCTGAGACCCAGTACTTC. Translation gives CASSEQGSETQYF.

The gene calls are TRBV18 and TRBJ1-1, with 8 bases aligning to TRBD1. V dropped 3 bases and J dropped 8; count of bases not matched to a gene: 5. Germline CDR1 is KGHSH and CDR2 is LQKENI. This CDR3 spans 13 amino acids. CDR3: CASSPGTGQEAFF. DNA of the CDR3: TGTGCCAGCTCACCGGGGACAGGACAGGAAGCTTTCTTT.